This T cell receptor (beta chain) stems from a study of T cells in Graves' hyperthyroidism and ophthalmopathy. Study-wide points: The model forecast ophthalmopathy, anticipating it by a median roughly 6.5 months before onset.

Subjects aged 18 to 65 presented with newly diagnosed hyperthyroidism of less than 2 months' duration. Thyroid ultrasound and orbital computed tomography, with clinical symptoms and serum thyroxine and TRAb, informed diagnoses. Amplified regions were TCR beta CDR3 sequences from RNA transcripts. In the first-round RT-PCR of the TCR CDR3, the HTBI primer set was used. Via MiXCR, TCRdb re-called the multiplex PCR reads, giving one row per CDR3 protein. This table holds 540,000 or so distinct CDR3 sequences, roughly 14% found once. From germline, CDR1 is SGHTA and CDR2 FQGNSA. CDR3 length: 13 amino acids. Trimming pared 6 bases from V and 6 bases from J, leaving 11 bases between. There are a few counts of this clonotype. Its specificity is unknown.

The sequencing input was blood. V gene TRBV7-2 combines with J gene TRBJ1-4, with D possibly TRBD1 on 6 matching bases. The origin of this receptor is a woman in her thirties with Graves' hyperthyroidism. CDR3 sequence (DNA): TGTGCCAGCAGAGACAGGCTTCATGAAAAACTGTTTTTT. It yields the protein CASRDRLHEKLFF. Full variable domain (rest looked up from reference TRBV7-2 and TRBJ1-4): GAGVSQSPSNKVTEKGKDVELRCDPISGHTALYWYRQSLGQGLEFLIYFQGNSAPDKSGLPSDRFSAERTGGSVSTLTIQRTQQEDSAVYLCASRDRLHEKLFFGSGTQLSVL.